A selection of T cell receptor beta chains follows, all from one sample in a study of OX40 agonist ivuxolimab in advanced cancers. TCRdb keeps only in-frame clones here, not all; method: immunoSEQ multiplex PCR. Of some 70,000 clones in the sample, around nine tenths were seen once. The sample in question was CD4+ or CD8+ T cells sorted from blood, obtained in a trial of the OX40 agonist ivuxolimab. The receptors originated from an adult with an advanced solid tumor such as melanoma, head and neck, liver or kidney cancer. The CDR3 runs from the conserved cysteine through the conserved F or W. Fields, in order: clone size, V gene, J gene, D gene, CDR3 DNA, CDR3 protein. The D gene is left open where the match is weak. Not all rows give a size; the values are once, few, many and, for expanded clones, a class.

clone_size: NA
v_call: TRBV7-9
j_call: TRBJ2-1
d_call: NA
cdr3_nt: TGTGCCAGCAGCTTGGGGAATGAGCAGTTCTTC
cdr3_aa: CASSLGNEQFF

clone_size: few
v_call: TRBV20-1
j_call: TRBJ2-4
d_call: NA
cdr3_nt: TGCAGTGCCGCCGTACCGAACATTCAGTACTTC
cdr3_aa: CSAAVPNIQYF

clone_size: NA
v_call: TRBV5-4
j_call: TRBJ1-1
d_call: NA
cdr3_nt: TGTGCCAGCAGCTCTACAGGAGTAGCTTTCTTT
cdr3_aa: CASSSTGVAFF

clone_size: NA
v_call: TRBV5-4
j_call: TRBJ1-2
d_call: TRBD1
cdr3_nt: TGTGCCAGCAGCTTCGGACAGGGGCATGGCTACACCTTC
cdr3_aa: CASSFGQGHGYTF

clone_size: NA
v_call: TRBV7-9
j_call: TRBJ1-4
d_call: NA
cdr3_nt: TGTGCCAGCAGCGAGGGACGGGGGAATGAAAAACTGTTTTTT
cdr3_aa: CASSEGRGNEKLFF

clone_size: NA
v_call: TRBV4-3
j_call: TRBJ1-5
d_call: NA
cdr3_nt: TGCGCCAGCAGCCAAGATTTCGGGATAGGGGGGGATCAGCCCCAGCATTTT
cdr3_aa: CASSQDFGIGGDQPQHF

clone_size: NA
v_call: TRBV27
j_call: TRBJ1-4
d_call: TRBD1
cdr3_nt: TGTGCCAGCAGTCAGAGGGGACAGAATGAAAAACTGTTTTTT
cdr3_aa: CASSQRGQNEKLFF

clone_size: NA
v_call: TRBV5-5
j_call: TRBJ2-2
d_call: NA
cdr3_nt: TGTGCCAGCAGTTCAGGTGGAGGGAACACCGGGGAGCTGTTTTTT
cdr3_aa: CASSSGGGNTGELFF

clone_size: NA
v_call: TRBV19
j_call: TRBJ2-7
d_call: NA
cdr3_nt: TGTGCCAGTAGTATGTCGGTGAGGTACGAGCAGTACTTC
cdr3_aa: CASSMSVRYEQYF

clone_size: NA
v_call: TRBV14
j_call: TRBJ1-5
d_call: NA
cdr3_nt: TGTGCCAGCAGCCAAGATTCCGAACAGCCCCAGCATTTT
cdr3_aa: CASSQDSEQPQHF

clone_size: many
v_call: TRBV14
j_call: TRBJ1-6
d_call: NA
cdr3_nt: TGTGCCAGCAGCCCACAGAGTAATTCACCCCTCCACTTT
cdr3_aa: CASSPQSNSPLHF

clone_size: NA
v_call: TRBV6-1
j_call: TRBJ2-3
d_call: TRBD1
cdr3_nt: TGTGCCAGCAGTTGGCAGGGGGCGACAGATACGCAGTATTTT
cdr3_aa: CASSWQGATDTQYF

clone_size: NA
v_call: TRBV28
j_call: TRBJ2-7
d_call: NA
cdr3_nt: TGTGCCAGCAGTTTTCCAATAGGGGGGAGGCGGTACGAGCAGTACTTC
cdr3_aa: CASSFPIGGRRYEQYF

clone_size: NA
v_call: TRBV2
j_call: TRBJ2-7
d_call: NA
cdr3_nt: TGTGCCAGCAGCTCTACAGGATTCGCCTACGAGCAGTACTTC
cdr3_aa: CASSSTGFAYEQYF

clone_size: NA
v_call: TRBV9
j_call: TRBJ1-4
d_call: NA
cdr3_nt: TGTGCCAGCAGCGTAGCCCAGGGTGTAGATGAAAAACTGTTTTTT
cdr3_aa: CASSVAQGVDEKLFF

clone_size: NA
v_call: TRBV10-3
j_call: TRBJ2-7
d_call: NA
cdr3_nt: TGTGCCATCAGTGAGTCGACCGGGGCCACGTACGAGCAGTACTTC
cdr3_aa: CAISESTGATYEQYF

clone_size: NA
v_call: TRBV5-6
j_call: TRBJ1-5
d_call: NA
cdr3_nt: TGTGCCAGCAGCTTGGGGGGGAGGGGCAATCAGCCCCAGCATTTT
cdr3_aa: CASSLGGRGNQPQHF

clone_size: NA
v_call: TRBV7-8
j_call: TRBJ2-7
d_call: TRBD2
cdr3_nt: TGTGCCAGCAGCTTAGCGTCTAGCGGGGGGGCTTACGAGCAGTACTTC
cdr3_aa: CASSLASSGGAYEQYF

clone_size: NA
v_call: TRBV6-5
j_call: TRBJ1-4
d_call: TRBD1
cdr3_nt: TGTGCCAGCAGTTACTCGCGGACAGGTTTAGGCGAAAAACTGTTTTTT
cdr3_aa: CASSYSRTGLGEKLFF

clone_size: NA
v_call: TRBV4-3
j_call: TRBJ1-4
d_call: NA
cdr3_nt: TGCGCCAGCAGCCAAGCCAGGGCTACTAATGAAAAACTGTTTTTT
cdr3_aa: CASSQARATNEKLFF

clone_size: NA
v_call: TRBV19
j_call: TRBJ1-2
d_call: NA
cdr3_nt: TGTGCCAGTAGTATTTGGACAGAACCCTATGGCTACACCTTC
cdr3_aa: CASSIWTEPYGYTF

clone_size: NA
v_call: TRBV7-2
j_call: TRBJ1-2
d_call: TRBD1
cdr3_nt: TGTGCCAGCAGGCGGACAGGGGGCGCCGGGGGCTACACCTTC
cdr3_aa: CASRRTGGAGGYTF

clone_size: NA
v_call: TRBV5-1
j_call: TRBJ2-3
d_call: NA
cdr3_nt: TGCGCCAGCAGCTTGTCAGGGGCGGGAGCGGCAGATACGCAGTATTTT
cdr3_aa: CASSLSGAGAADTQYF

clone_size: NA
v_call: TRBV6-1
j_call: TRBJ1-4
d_call: NA
cdr3_nt: TGTGCCAGCAGTGAATCTTTTGGACAGCTTAATGAAAAACTGTTTTTT
cdr3_aa: CASSESFGQLNEKLFF

clone_size: once
v_call: TRBV12-5
j_call: TRBJ2-7
d_call: NA
cdr3_nt: TGTGCTAGTGGTGGCAGGGATATCGACGAGCAGTACTTC
cdr3_aa: CASGGRDIDEQYF

clone_size: NA
v_call: TRBV15
j_call: TRBJ2-7
d_call: NA
cdr3_nt: TGTGCCACCAGCAGAGAAGGCAGGTCCCGCGAGCAGTACTTC
cdr3_aa: CATSREGRSREQYF

clone_size: NA
v_call: TRBV28
j_call: TRBJ1-2
d_call: TRBD1
cdr3_nt: TGTGCCAGCAGGGGGGACAGTAGCTATGGCTACACCTTC
cdr3_aa: CASRGDSSYGYTF

clone_size: NA
v_call: TRBV5-4
j_call: TRBJ2-7
d_call: NA
cdr3_nt: TGTGCCAGCAGCACAGGGAACCACGAGCAGTACTTC
cdr3_aa: CASSTGNHEQYF

clone_size: NA
v_call: TRBV19
j_call: TRBJ1-2
d_call: TRBD1
cdr3_nt: TGTGCCAGTAAGGGACAGGGCTTCCATGGCTACACCTTC
cdr3_aa: CASKGQGFHGYTF

clone_size: NA
v_call: TRBV19
j_call: TRBJ1-3
d_call: NA
cdr3_nt: TGTGCCAGTAAGAGGGCGGATACTGGAAACACCATATATTTT
cdr3_aa: CASKRADTGNTIYF

clone_size: once
v_call: TRBV7-6
j_call: TRBJ2-3
d_call: TRBD2
cdr3_nt: TGTGCCAGCAGCTCCGGGACTAGAAATACGCAGTATTTT
cdr3_aa: CASSSGTRNTQYF

clone_size: NA
v_call: TRBV9
j_call: TRBJ2-7
d_call: NA
cdr3_nt: TGTGCCAGCAGCACAGATCCCGGGAGCAAGACCTACGAGCAGTACTTC
cdr3_aa: CASSTDPGSKTYEQYF

clone_size: NA
v_call: TRBV10-3
j_call: TRBJ2-1
d_call: NA
cdr3_nt: TGTGCCATCAGTGGGCAGGGGGGGTACAATGAGCAGTTCTTC
cdr3_aa: CAISGQGGYNEQFF

clone_size: NA
v_call: TRBV18
j_call: TRBJ2-1
d_call: TRBD2
cdr3_nt: TGTGCCAGCTCACCGCCTGGGACTAGCGTTAATGAGCAGTTCTTC
cdr3_aa: CASSPPGTSVNEQFF

clone_size: NA
v_call: TRBV10-1
j_call: TRBJ2-2
d_call: TRBD1
cdr3_nt: TGCGCCAGCAGCCCAGGGGGCGGCGGGGAGCTGTTTTTT
cdr3_aa: CASSPGGGGELFF

clone_size: NA
v_call: TRBV7-9
j_call: TRBJ1-2
d_call: NA
cdr3_nt: TGTGCCAGCAGCTTAGGAGCACAGGGCTATGGCTACACCTTC
cdr3_aa: CASSLGAQGYGYTF

clone_size: NA
v_call: TRBV25-1
j_call: TRBJ1-2
d_call: TRBD1
cdr3_nt: TGTGCCAGCTCAGGGGGCGCGGGTGGCTACACCTTC
cdr3_aa: CASSGGAGGYTF

clone_size: NA
v_call: TRBV10-3
j_call: TRBJ1-6
d_call: NA
cdr3_nt: TGTGCCATCAGTGATAGGGGGATGGATAATTCACCCCTCCACTTT
cdr3_aa: CAISDRGMDNSPLHF

clone_size: NA
v_call: TRBV5-4
j_call: TRBJ1-2
d_call: TRBD1
cdr3_nt: TGTGCCAGCAGCTTGGGGGGGACAGGGGAAGGACTCTATGGCTACACCTTC
cdr3_aa: CASSLGGTGEGLYGYTF

clone_size: NA
v_call: TRBV2
j_call: TRBJ2-3
d_call: NA
cdr3_nt: TGTGCCAGCGCCTTAGGACTGAGCACAGATACGCAGTATTTT
cdr3_aa: CASALGLSTDTQYF

clone_size: once
v_call: TRBV7-8
j_call: TRBJ1-5
d_call: NA
cdr3_nt: TGTGCCAGCAGCTTATTGAGGCGGAGCAATCAGCCCCAGCATTTT
cdr3_aa: CASSLLRRSNQPQHF

clone_size: NA
v_call: TRBV6-1
j_call: TRBJ2-7
d_call: TRBD2
cdr3_nt: TGTGCCAGCAGTGAAGCGAAGGCTAGCGGGAGACAGTACTTC
cdr3_aa: CASSEAKASGRQYF